A single sample is the source of the 25 T cell receptor beta chains below, sequenced in a study of shared clonotypes between healthy human individuals. Measured with immunoSEQ multiplex PCR; TCRdb has only the in-frame clones, and not every one. The data show millions of clones, around 95% seen once. The specimen sequenced was naive CD4+ T cells sorted from blood. Subset here: CD45RA+ positively selected. The receptor set was obtained from a man younger than 30 in good health.

This chain connects TRBV5-6 to TRBJ1-5; no firm D call. The CDR3 is 16 amino acids. CDR1 and CDR2 from the germline V gene are SGHDT and YYEEEE. Trimming stripped 4 bases from V and 0 bases from J, with 14 bases between. CDR3 residues: CASSDGRINSNQPQHF. The DNA of the CDR3 is TGTGCCAGCAGCGATGGAAGGATAAATAGCAATCAGCCCCAGCATTTT.

The chain carries TRBV11-2 and TRBJ1-3; TRBD1 is a possible D gene (6 bases). The CDR3 extends over 13 amino acids. The V end lost 8 bases, the J end lost 4 bases, and 12 bases lay between the germline ends. Per germline, CDR1 SGHAT and CDR2 FQNNGV. CDR3 sequence reads: CASQWTEGNTIYF. The CDR3 DNA reads as TGTGCCAGCCAATGGACAGAAGGAAACACCATATATTTT. Using reference TRBV11-2 and TRBJ1-3 for the parts outside the CDR3, the full variable domain is EAGVAQSPRYKIIEKRQSVAFWCNPISGHATLYWYQQILGQGPKLLIQFQNNGVVDDSQLPKDRFSAERLKGVDSTLKIQPAKLEDSAVYLCASQWTEGNTIYFGEGSWLTVV.

This chain uses TRBV15 with TRBJ1-3, with unresolved D. The CDR3 contains 13 residues. CDR1 is LNHNV and CDR2 is YYDKDF in the germline V gene (reference sequence). CDR3 bases: TGTGACCGAGGGTATGCGTTCGGAGACACCATATATTTT. Translating gives CDRGYAFGDTIYF.

In its sample, this clone was seen once. The chain carries TRBV5-1 and TRBJ2-1; 7 bases are shared with TRBD2. V dropped 6 bases and J dropped 8; count of bases not matched to a gene: 8. CDR3 size: 13 residues. Per the germline V gene, CDR1 is SGHRS and CDR2 is YFSETQ. As DNA, the CDR3 is TGCGCCAGCACCCCCGGGGGGTGGGATGAGCAGTTCTTC. Translating it yields CASTPGGWDEQFF.

V and J are TRBV5-1 and TRBJ2-5; the match to TRBD1 covers 8 bases. CDR1 and CDR2 from the germline V gene are SGHRS and YFSETQ. This CDR3 spans 15 amino acids. V trimming: 3 bases; J trimming: 1 base; junction bases outside the gene matches: 5. CDR3 sequence reads: CASSWGTGTQETQYF. CDR3 coding DNA: TGCGCCAGCAGCTGGGGGACAGGCACCCAAGAGACCCAGTACTTC.

The chain has TRBV5-6 and TRBJ2-5; D gene unclear. Between the trimmed V and J ends, which lost 1 base and 0 bases, there was a span of 10 bases. The germline gives CDR1 SGHDT, CDR2 YYEEEE. The length of the CDR3 is 15 residues. This CDR3 reads CASSLMTRYQETQYF. CDR3 nucleotide sequence: TGTGCCAGCAGCTTGATGACACGGTACCAAGAGACCCAGTACTTC.

V usage is TRBV10-2 and J usage is TRBJ2-7; perhaps D is TRBD1 or TRBD2 (5 bases each). The germline gives CDR1 WSHSY, CDR2 SAAADI. This CDR3 has 14 residues. Trimming stripped 4 bases from V and 0 bases from J, with 10 bases between. CDR3 residues: CASSGDRYSYEQYF. The CDR3 region has the DNA TGCGCCAGCAGTGGGGACCGTTACTCCTACGAGCAGTACTTC.

The genes are TRBV7-9 and TRBJ2-7; 10 nucleotides agree with TRBD1. Germline V lookup: CDR1 SEHNR, CDR2 FQNEAQ (reference sequence). CDR3 length equals 15 residues. The V gene end was trimmed by 5 bases and the J gene end by 1 base; junction bases not matched to a gene: 5. The CDR3 region is CASSLGTGVSYEQYF. The CDR3, as DNA: TGTGCCAGCAGCCTCGGGACAGGGGTATCCTACGAGCAGTACTTC.

This clone was counted once. This chain connects TRBV2 to TRBJ1-3, with D tentatively TRBD1 (5 bases). This CDR3 has 13 residues. The V and J ends lost 4 bases and 9 bases respectively, with 13 bases between them. Germline V gives CDR1 SNHLY, CDR2 FYNNEI. In DNA, the CDR3 is TGTGCCAGCAGTGGGGTACCAGGGAGCACCATATATTTT. It is translated as CASSGVPGSTIYF.

The rearrangement uses TRBV5-1 and TRBJ2-5, with 9 nucleotides matching TRBD2. The CDR3 extends over 16 amino acids. The junction had 12 bases not matched to a gene; V was cut back by 4 bases and J by 5 bases. CDR1 is SGHRS and CDR2 is YFSETQ in the germline V gene. The CDR3 DNA sequence: TGCGCCAGCAGCCCTATGGGTAGCGGGAGTATGGAGACCCAGTACTTC. It yields the protein CASSPMGSGSMETQYF.

V usage is TRBV9 and J usage is TRBJ2-5; D is unclear. The V end was cut by 3 bases, the J end by 0 bases, with 6 bases between. Germline V gene data show CDR1 as SGDLS and CDR2 as YYNGEE. The CDR3 loop spans 13 amino acids. CDR3 amino acids: CASSATNQETQYF. The CDR3 coding sequence is TGTGCCAGCAGCGCGACGAACCAAGAGACCCAGTACTTC.

This clone was detected only once. DNA of the CDR3: TGTGCCAGCAGTTCGACAGGGGGTTCGGACACTGAAGCTTTCTTT. It codes for CASSSTGGSDTEAFF. The gene calls are TRBV2 and TRBJ1-1; 9 bases match TRBD1. Germline assignment: CDR1 SNHLY and CDR2 FYNNEI. The CDR3 is 15 residues long. J gave up 3 bases and V 5 bases, and 7 bases lay outside the gene matches.

The genes are TRBV14 and TRBJ1-6; TRBD1 aligns across 8 bases. Germline CDR1 reads SGHDN; CDR2 reads FVKESK. This CDR3 spans 15 amino acids. J lost 7 bases, V lost 1 base, and 3 bases had no gene match. The chain's CDR3 is CASSQGTGINSPLHF. CDR3 in DNA: TGTGCCAGCAGCCAAGGGACAGGGATAAATTCACCCCTCCACTTT.

The rearrangement links TRBV7-9 to TRBJ2-7; TRBD1 agrees at 12 bases. The J segment lost 5 bases and the V segment lost 5 bases, leaving 7 bases of the junction unmatched. Germline V lookup: CDR1 SEHNR, CDR2 FQNEAQ (reference sequence). The CDR3 extends over 15 amino acids. The DNA for the CDR3 is TGTGCCAGCAGCCTGGGGGACAGGGGGCAAGACGAGCAGTACTTC. It specifies CASSLGDRGQDEQYF. Complete variable domain (other parts from reference TRBV7-9 and TRBJ2-7): DTGVSQNPRHKITKRGQNVTFRCDPISEHNRLYWYRQTLGQGPEFLTYFQNEAQLEKSRLLSDRFSAERPKGSFSTLEIQRTEQGDSAMYLCASSLGDRGQDEQYFGPGTRLTVT.

The chain combines TRBV15 with TRBJ1-1; D is possibly TRBD1 (6 bases). The V gene's germline CDR1 is LNHNV and CDR2 YYDKDF (reference sequence). The CDR3 has 14 residues. The V end lost 1 base, the J end lost 1 base, and 7 bases lay between the germline ends. The DNA of the CDR3 is TGTGCCACCAGCAGAGGGGGGCAGAACACTGAAGCTTTCTTT. Its protein product is CATSRGGQNTEAFF.

This chain connects TRBV28 to TRBJ2-2; D might be TRBD1 or TRBD2, each matching 5 bases. This CDR3 has 15 amino acids. Trimming removed 8 bases from V and 2 bases from J, with 15 bases in between. Germline CDR1 reads MDHEN; CDR2 reads SYDVKM. CDR3 in amino acids: CASRSGQINTGELFF. CDR3 coding DNA: TGTGCCAGCCGGTCGGGGCAGATTAACACCGGGGAGCTGTTTTTT.

The chain's CDR3 is CASIPGTANSPLHF. DNA of the CDR3: TGTGCCAGCATCCCCGGGACAGCAAATTCACCCCTCCACTTT. The V and J genes are TRBV28 and TRBJ1-6; TRBD1 agrees at 7 bases. Trimming took 7 bases from V and 7 from J; bases not matched to a gene: 7. Germline CDR1 and CDR2: MDHEN and SYDVKM. This CDR3 contains 14 residues.

The V gene is TRBV6-6, the J gene TRBJ1-6; maybe TRBD1 (5 bases). CDR1 MNHNY and CDR2 SVGAGI come from the germline V gene (reference sequence). Trimming stripped 0 bases from V and 7 bases from J, with 7 bases between. The CDR3 length is 14 residues. The CDR3 reads CASSYSGENSPLHF. As DNA, the CDR3 is TGTGCCAGCAGTTACTCGGGGGAGAATTCACCCCTCCACTTT.

Only a few counts were recorded for this clone. The chain links TRBV6-4 to TRBJ1-2; possible D gene TRBD1, 5 bases. This CDR3 spans 12 amino acids. Germline CDR1 MRHNA, CDR2 SNTAGT. V was shortened by 2 bases and J by 4 bases, with 5 bases between the two germline ends. The CDR3 nucleotides read TGTGCCAGCAGTGACGGGACCTATGGCTACACCTTC. This translates into CASSDGTYGYTF.

The chain is built from TRBV7-6 and TRBJ1-2; no firm D call. Germline loops: CDR1 SGHVS, CDR2 FNYEAQ. V dropped 6 bases and J dropped 8 bases, with 16 bases sitting between them. This CDR3 contains 13 residues. CDR3 DNA: TGTGCCAGCAGTCTATCACGGGAGCAAGGCTACACCTTC. It is translated as CASSLSREQGYTF.

The CDR3 is CASSPPSLAVGMSEQYF. The CDR3 DNA reads TGTGCCAGCTCACCACCGTCGCTAGCGGTAGGGATGAGCGAGCAGTACTTC. The V call is TRBV18, the J call TRBJ2-7; the match to TRBD2 covers 7 bases. The CDR3 is 17 residues long. Looked up from germline, CDR1 is KGHSH and CDR2 is LQKENI. The V and J ends lost 0 bases and 6 bases, in that order; junction bases with no gene match: 14.

The CDR3 reads CASSPPAKPGAFF. The DNA for the CDR3 is TGTGCCAGCTCACCCCCAGCGAAACCCGGAGCTTTCTTT. The V gene is TRBV18, the J gene TRBJ1-1, with D unclear. The V end was cut by 3 bases, the J end by 10 bases, with 15 bases between. Germline-derived CDR1 and CDR2 are KGHSH and LQKENI. This CDR3 is built from 13 residues.

On this clone: This specimen includes other DNA sequences encoding the same CDR3. The chain uses TRBV7-2 and TRBJ2-5, with D hard to call. The germline V gene has CDR1 SGHTA and CDR2 FQGNSA. CDR3 size: 11 residues. V lost 0 bases and J 5 bases, leaving 1 base between the germline ends. The CDR3 protein is CASSLAETQYF. In DNA, the CDR3 is TGTGCCAGCAGCTTAGCTGAGACCCAGTACTTC.

V is TRBV21-1 and J is TRBJ2-5; TRBD1 is taken as the D call from the table, unchecked against the DNA. TRBV21-1 is a recognized pseudogene. The CDR3 covers 13 residues. CDR3 nucleotides: TGTGCCAGCAGCAAAGGTCAGGAAGAGACCCAGTACTTC. Amino acid sequence: CASSKGQEETQYF.

This chain links TRBV18 with TRBJ2-7; 7 bases agree with TRBD1. The junction had 6 bases not matched to a gene; V was cut back by 4 bases and J by 6 bases. The CDR3 extends over 13 amino acids. CDR1 is KGHSH, CDR2 LQKENI, per germline. CDR3 amino acids: CASSQTTGLEQYF. The DNA for the CDR3 is TGTGCCAGCTCACAAACGACAGGGCTCGAGCAGTACTTC.